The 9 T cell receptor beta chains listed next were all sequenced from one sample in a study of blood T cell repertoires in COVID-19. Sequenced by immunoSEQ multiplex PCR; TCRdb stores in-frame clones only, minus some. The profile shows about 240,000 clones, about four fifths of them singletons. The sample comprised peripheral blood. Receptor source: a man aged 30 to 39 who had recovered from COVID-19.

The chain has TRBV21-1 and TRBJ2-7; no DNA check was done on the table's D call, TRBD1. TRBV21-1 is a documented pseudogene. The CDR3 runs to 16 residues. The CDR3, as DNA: TGTGCCCGGCGAAAATGGGGTCACAGCATGGACAACGAGCAGTACTTC. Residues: CARRKWGHSMDNEQYF.

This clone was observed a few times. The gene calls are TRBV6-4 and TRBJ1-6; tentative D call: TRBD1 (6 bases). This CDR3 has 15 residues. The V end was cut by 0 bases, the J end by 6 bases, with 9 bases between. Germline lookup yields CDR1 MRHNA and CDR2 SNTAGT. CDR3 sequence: CASSDSAGANSPLHF. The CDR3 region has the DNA TGTGCCAGCAGTGACTCGGCGGGGGCTAATTCACCCCTCCACTTT.

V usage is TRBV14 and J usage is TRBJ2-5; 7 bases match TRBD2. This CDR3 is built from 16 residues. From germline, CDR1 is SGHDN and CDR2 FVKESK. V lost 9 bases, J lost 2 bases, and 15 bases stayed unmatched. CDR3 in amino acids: CASIGAGEDEQETQYF. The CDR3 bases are TGTGCCAGTATCGGGGCGGGGGAAGACGAGCAAGAGACCCAGTACTTC.

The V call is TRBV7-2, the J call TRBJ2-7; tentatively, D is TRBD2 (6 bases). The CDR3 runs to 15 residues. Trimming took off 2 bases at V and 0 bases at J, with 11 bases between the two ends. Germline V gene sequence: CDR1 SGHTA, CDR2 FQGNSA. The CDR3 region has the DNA TGTGCCAGCAGCTTATCTCTCGGGAGCTCCTACGAGCAGTACTTC. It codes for CASSLSLGSSYEQYF. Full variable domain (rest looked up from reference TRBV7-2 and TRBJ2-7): GAGVSQSPSNKVTEKGKDVELRCDPISGHTALYWYRQSLGQGLEFLIYFQGNSAPDKSGLPSDRFSAERTGGSVSTLTIQRTQQEDSAVYLCASSLSLGSSYEQYFGPGTRLTVT.

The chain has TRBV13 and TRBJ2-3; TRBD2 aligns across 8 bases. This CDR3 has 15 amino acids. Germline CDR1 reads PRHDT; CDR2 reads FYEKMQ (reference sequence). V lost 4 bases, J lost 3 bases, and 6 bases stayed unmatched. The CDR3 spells CASSYSGGWTDTQYF. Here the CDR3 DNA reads TGTGCCAGCAGCTACAGCGGGGGATGGACAGATACGCAGTATTTT.

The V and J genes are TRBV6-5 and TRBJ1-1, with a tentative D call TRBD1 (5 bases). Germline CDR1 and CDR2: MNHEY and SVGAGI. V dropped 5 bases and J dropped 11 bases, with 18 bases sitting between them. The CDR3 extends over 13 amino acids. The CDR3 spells CASSPYGGKKAFF. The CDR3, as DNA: TGTGCCAGCAGTCCCTACGGGGGGAAAAAGGCTTTCTTT.

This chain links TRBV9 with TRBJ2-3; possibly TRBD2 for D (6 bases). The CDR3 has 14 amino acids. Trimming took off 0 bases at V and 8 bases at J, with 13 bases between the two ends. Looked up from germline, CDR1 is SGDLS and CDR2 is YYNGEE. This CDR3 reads CASSVALTGSTQYF. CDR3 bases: TGTGCCAGCAGCGTAGCTCTAACCGGGAGTACGCAGTATTTT. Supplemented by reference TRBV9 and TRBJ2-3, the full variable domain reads DSGVTQTPKHLITATGQRVTLRCSPRSGDLSVYWYQQSLDQGLQFLIQYYNGEERAKGNILERFSAQQFPDLHSELNLSSLELGDSALYFCASSVALTGSTQYFGPGTRLTVL.

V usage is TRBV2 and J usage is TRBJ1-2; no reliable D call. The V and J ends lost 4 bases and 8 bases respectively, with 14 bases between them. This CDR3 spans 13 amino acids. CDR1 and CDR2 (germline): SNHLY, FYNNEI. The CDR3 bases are TGTGCCAGCAGTGCCGCGGGGATCGAGGGCTACACCTTC. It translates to CASSAAGIEGYTF. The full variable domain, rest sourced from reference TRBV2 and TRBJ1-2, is EPEVTQTPSHQVTQMGQEVILRCVPISNHLYFYWYRQILGQKVEFLVSFYNNEISEKSEIFDDQFSVERPDGSNFTLKIRSTKLEDSAMYFCASSAAGIEGYTFGSGTRLTVV.

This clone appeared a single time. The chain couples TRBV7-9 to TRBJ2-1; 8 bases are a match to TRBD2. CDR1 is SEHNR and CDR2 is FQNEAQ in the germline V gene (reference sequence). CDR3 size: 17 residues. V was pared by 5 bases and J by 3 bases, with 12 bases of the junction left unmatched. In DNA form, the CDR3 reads TGTGCCAGCAGCCGGGAGGGCGGGACAATCCTCTACAATGAGCAGTTCTTC. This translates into CASSREGGTILYNEQFF.